This T cell receptor beta chain was identified in a study of blood T cell repertoires in COVID-19 (dated by TCRdb to 2018 to 2020). Context from the whole study: Samples covering the acute and convalescent phases of COVID-19 were provided by collaborators in the United States, Italy and Spain. The prospective study material was composed of cDNA or gDNA derived from T cells, B-cell-depleted T cells, or PBMCs. Nearly every sample came with metadata listing a de-identified subject ID, COVID-19 status, age in years and sex. Subjects who had been exposed to COVID-19, were actively infected with it, or had recovered from it provided the deeply sampled blood TCRbeta repertoires that made up the dataset. A freely available public database, intended as a resource for researchers studying the immune response to SARS-CoV-2, is where the repertoires were released. Where HLA class I and class II types were available, the types were taken from metadata supplied by the sample provider, not from assay-based typing. The samples were drawn from two sources: the first 160 participants of the ongoing ImmuneRACE study, and 1,200 or so subjects contributed by 6 global collaborators. Summary of the overall study and its limitations: Clinical and demographic metadata were provided uncurated, with the amount varying by source and participant.

The germline V gene sets CDR1 to SGDLS and CDR2 to YYNGEE. Relative to germline, V is 0 bases shorter and J is 13 bases shorter, with 19 bases between their ends. The CDR3 covers 14 residues, taking in both the cysteine and the phenylalanine. Of the read, only the CDR3 DNA is kept; its 42 bases are in frame from base 1. As concerns this clone: The antigen it recognizes is unknown. No qualities accompany the bases; no much larger clone lies one base away.

TCRbeta CDR3 regions were amplified from genomic DNA by means of the immunoSEQ Assay, a bias-controlled multiplex PCR. Turning to the authors' computational methods: Within the assay, amplification of reference gene primers was used to estimate how many nucleated cells each sample contained. To quantify the absolute abundance of each unique TCRbeta CDR3 rearrangement, sequence reads were collapsed and filtered. For each sample, productive Simpson clonality was calculated as the square root of Simpson's diversity index over productive rearrangements. TCRdb's version of the immuneACCESS table is confined to in-frame rearrangements and falls short of the full clone set. An unresolved V gene accounts for under half of the shortfall where checked; the remainder is of unknown origin. The DNA gave D and trimming, while V, J and clone size come from that table. This sample has approximately 50,000 clones in its table, and roughly 77% of those were observed once. The ten largest clonotypes hold 25% to 40% of the sample.

One collaborating source in Seattle enrolled patients while the patients were actively infected and followed the patients over time throughout the course of disease. Whole blood was collected in K2EDTA tubes by collaborating institutions according to the institutions' own protocols. For TCRbeta analysis, collaborators shipped samples as frozen whole blood, isolated PBMCs, or DNA extracted from either of those sample types. The sequence derives from a man between 60 and 75 years old with COVID-19, enrolled during active disease. This chain is built from TRBV9 and TRBJ1-1; no D segment can be confidently identified. The sequencing input was peripheral blood. The base sequence is TGTGCCAGCAGCGTAGGCAACTCGTTCGGGGAGTATTTCTTT. Translated, it reads CASSVGNSFGEYFF.